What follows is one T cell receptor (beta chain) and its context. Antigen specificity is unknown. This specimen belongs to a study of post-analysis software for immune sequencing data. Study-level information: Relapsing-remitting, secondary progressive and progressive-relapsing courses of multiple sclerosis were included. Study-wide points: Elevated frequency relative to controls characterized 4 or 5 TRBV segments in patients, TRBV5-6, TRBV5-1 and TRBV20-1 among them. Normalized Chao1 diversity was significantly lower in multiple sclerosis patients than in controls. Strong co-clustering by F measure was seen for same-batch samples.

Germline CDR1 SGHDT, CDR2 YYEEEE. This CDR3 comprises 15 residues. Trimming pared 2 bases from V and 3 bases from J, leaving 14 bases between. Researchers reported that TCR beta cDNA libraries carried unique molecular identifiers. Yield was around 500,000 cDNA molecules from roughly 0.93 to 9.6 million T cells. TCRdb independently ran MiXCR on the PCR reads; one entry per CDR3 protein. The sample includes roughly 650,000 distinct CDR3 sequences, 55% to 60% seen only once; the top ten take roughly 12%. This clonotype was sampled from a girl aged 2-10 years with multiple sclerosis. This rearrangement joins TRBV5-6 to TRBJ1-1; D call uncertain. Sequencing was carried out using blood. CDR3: CASSLTHSRDTEAFF. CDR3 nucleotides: TGTGCCAGCAGCTTAACTCATTCTAGGGACACTGAAGCTTTCTTT.